A selection of T cell receptor beta chains follows, all from one sample in a study of shared clonotypes between healthy human individuals. Generated by immunoSEQ multiplex PCR, the TCRdb table keeps only in-frame clones and is missing some. The data contain approximately 1.4 million clones, 95% to 99% of them singletons. Sequencing was done on a sample of naive CD4+ T cells sorted from blood. The receptors were sampled from a man aged 25-45 years in good health. The CDR3 runs from the conserved cysteine through the conserved F or W. A D gene is named only where the DNA matches it firmly. Clone size is stated in some rows and not others, as once, few, many or a class when expanded.

J gene,clone size,D gene,V gene,CDR3 DNA,CDR3 protein
TRBJ1-5,once,.,TRBV2,TGTGCCAGCATGGAGGACGGTGATCAGCCCCAGCATTTT,CASMEDGDQPQHF
TRBJ2-7,.,.,TRBV5-1,TGCGCCAGCGGATACCGGACATCTTCCTACGAGCAGTACTTC,CASGYRTSSYEQYF
TRBJ2-2,.,TRBD2,TRBV27,TGTGCCAGCAGTTTCGGGGAGGGACGGTCCGGGGAGCTGTTTTTT,CASSFGEGRSGELFF
TRBJ2-7,.,.,TRBV18,TGTGCCAGCTCACTGATACCTTTGTGGGCAGGGATTCTTGGCGAGCAGTACTTC,CASSLIPLWAGILGEQYF
TRBJ2-2,.,.,TRBV29-1,TGCAGCGTTGTAGTCGGCGGAGGTAACACCGGGGAGCTGTTTTTT,CSVVVGGGNTGELFF
TRBJ2-2,.,.,TRBV7-9,TGTGCCAGCAGCTTAGCCGGGGCGAACACCGGGGAGCTGTTTTTT,CASSLAGANTGELFF
TRBJ1-3,.,.,TRBV6-1,TGTGCCAGCAGAGCCAGGTATGGCACCATATATTTT,CASRARYGTIYF
TRBJ2-6,.,TRBD1,TRBV7-3,TGTGCCAGCTCTCGACAGGGGGCCTCAGGGGCCAACGTCCTGACTTTC,CASSRQGASGANVLTF
TRBJ2-2,.,.,TRBV18,TGTGCCAGCTCACCACCGGGGGACACCGGGGAGCTGTTTTTT,CASSPPGDTGELFF
TRBJ1-3,.,.,TRBV6-5,TGTGCCAGCACCCCCGGATCCTTCTCTGGAAACACCATATATTTT,CASTPGSFSGNTIYF
TRBJ2-4,.,.,TRBV28,TGTGCCAGCAGTTTAGGGGGGAGTGGGAAAAACATTCAGTACTTC,CASSLGGSGKNIQYF
TRBJ1-4,once,TRBD1,TRBV19,TGTGCCAGCAAATCCGGGACAGCTAATGAAAAACTGTTTTTT,CASKSGTANEKLFF
TRBJ1-2,.,.,TRBV2,TGTGCCAGCGGGCCGGACCGGAGAAGTAACTATGGCTACACCTTC,CASGPDRRSNYGYTF
TRBJ2-5,.,TRBD2,TRBV11-3,TGTGCCAGCAGCCTTGGACTAGCGGCGGAAGAGACCCAGTACTTC,CASSLGLAAEETQYF
TRBJ1-2,.,TRBD1,TRBV19,TGTGCCCTCTCGGCGGGACAGGGTTACGGCTACACCTTC,CALSAGQGYGYTF
TRBJ2-7,.,.,TRBV5-8,TGTGCCAGCATCCGGTCGGCAGGGGCCTCCTACGAGCAGTACTTC,CASIRSAGASYEQYF
TRBJ1-2,.,TRBD1,TRBV5-1,TGCGCCAGCAGCTTGGGACAGGGGGCCACCTATGGCTACACCTTC,CASSLGQGATYGYTF
TRBJ2-6,.,TRBD1,TRBV27,TGTGCCAGCAGACAAAGGGGGCATGGGGCCAACGTCCTGACTTTC,CASRQRGHGANVLTF
TRBJ1-2,once,.,TRBV28,TGTGCCAGCAGTTTATTGAGCAGGAAAAACGGCTACACCTTC,CASSLLSRKNGYTF
TRBJ2-7,once,.,TRBV6-6,TGTGCCAGCAGAAAAATCAGCTACGAGCAGTACTTC,CASRKISYEQYF
TRBJ2-7,.,TRBD1,TRBV18,TGTGCCAGCTCACCAGGGGACAGGGCCTACGAGCAGTACTTC,CASSPGDRAYEQYF
TRBJ1-1,.,.,TRBV28,TGTGCCAGCAGTTTCTGGGCGACCATGAACACTGAAGCTTTCTTT,CASSFWATMNTEAFF
TRBJ2-1,.,.,TRBV5-1,TGCGCCAGCAGCTCGGACGGAGTGGTGGTCTACAATGAGCAGTTCTTC,CASSSDGVVVYNEQFF
TRBJ2-1,.,TRBD2,TRBV5-4,TGTGCCAGCAGCTTGGAGGCGGGAGGGATGGGGGGAGAGCAGTTCTTC,CASSLEAGGMGGEQFF
TRBJ2-7,once,TRBD2,TRBV4-1,TGCGCCAGCAGCCAGGGACTAGCGGGCTCAAACGAGCAGTACTTC,CASSQGLAGSNEQYF
TRBJ1-2,.,TRBD1,TRBV28,TGTGCCAGCAGTACCGGGCCCTGGACAGGGGCCGGCTACACCTTC,CASSTGPWTGAGYTF
TRBJ2-5,.,.,TRBV19,TGTGCCAGTAGTATACCCAGGGAGAGGGAGACCCAGTACTTC,CASSIPRERETQYF
TRBJ1-1,.,TRBD1,TRBV14,TGTGCCAGCAGCCTTTCCCGACAGGGGAACACTGAAGCTTTCTTT,CASSLSRQGNTEAFF
TRBJ2-5,.,.,TRBV7-6,TGTGCCAGCAGCTTAGGGGTTAGGGAAGAGACCCAGTACTTC,CASSLGVREETQYF
TRBJ1-5,.,.,TRBV28,TGTGCCAGCAGTTTAAACGGGGGACAGCCCCAGCATTTT,CASSLNGGQPQHF
TRBJ1-5,.,TRBD1,TRBV28,TGTGCCAGCAGTTACCCGGGACAGGTTAGCAATCAGCCCCAGCATTTT,CASSYPGQVSNQPQHF
TRBJ2-5,.,TRBD1,TRBV29-1,TGCAGCGTTGGGGACAGGGGCCAAGAGACCCAGTACTTC,CSVGDRGQETQYF
TRBJ2-7,.,.,TRBV28,TGTGCCAGCAGCCGGGACACGATCTCCTACGAGCAGTACTTC,CASSRDTISYEQYF
TRBJ1-1,once,.,TRBV19,TGTGCCAGTAGTCCACGGCTTGGGGCTGAAGCTTTCTTT,CASSPRLGAEAFF
TRBJ1-3,.,.,TRBV4-3,TGCGCCAGCAGCCAAATACCAGATCCGAAACGGAACACCATATATTTT,CASSQIPDPKRNTIYF
TRBJ2-1,.,TRBD1,TRBV7-6,TGTGCCAGCAGCTTATCACAGGGGGCGCGTAATGAGCAGTTCTTC,CASSLSQGARNEQFF
TRBJ2-1,.,TRBD2,TRBV4-1,TGCGCCAGCAGCCCCTCTGAGACTAGCGGGAGTGATGAGCAGTTCTTC,CASSPSETSGSDEQFF
TRBJ2-7,.,.,TRBV28,TGTGCCAGCAGTTTAAGGGGCGCCGGGCCCTACGAGCAGTACTTC,CASSLRGAGPYEQYF
TRBJ2-5,.,TRBD2,TRBV28,TGTGCCAGCAGTTTCCGGCGGGAGGTGGGGACCCAGTACTTC,CASSFRREVGTQYF
TRBJ1-4,.,.,TRBV7-9,TGTGCCAGCAGCTTAGGGTTTGGGACCGCTAATGAAAAACTGTTTTTT,CASSLGFGTANEKLFF
TRBJ2-5,.,.,TRBV7-9,TGTGCCAGCAGCCCGAGGGGGGAGACCCAGTACTTC,CASSPRGETQYF